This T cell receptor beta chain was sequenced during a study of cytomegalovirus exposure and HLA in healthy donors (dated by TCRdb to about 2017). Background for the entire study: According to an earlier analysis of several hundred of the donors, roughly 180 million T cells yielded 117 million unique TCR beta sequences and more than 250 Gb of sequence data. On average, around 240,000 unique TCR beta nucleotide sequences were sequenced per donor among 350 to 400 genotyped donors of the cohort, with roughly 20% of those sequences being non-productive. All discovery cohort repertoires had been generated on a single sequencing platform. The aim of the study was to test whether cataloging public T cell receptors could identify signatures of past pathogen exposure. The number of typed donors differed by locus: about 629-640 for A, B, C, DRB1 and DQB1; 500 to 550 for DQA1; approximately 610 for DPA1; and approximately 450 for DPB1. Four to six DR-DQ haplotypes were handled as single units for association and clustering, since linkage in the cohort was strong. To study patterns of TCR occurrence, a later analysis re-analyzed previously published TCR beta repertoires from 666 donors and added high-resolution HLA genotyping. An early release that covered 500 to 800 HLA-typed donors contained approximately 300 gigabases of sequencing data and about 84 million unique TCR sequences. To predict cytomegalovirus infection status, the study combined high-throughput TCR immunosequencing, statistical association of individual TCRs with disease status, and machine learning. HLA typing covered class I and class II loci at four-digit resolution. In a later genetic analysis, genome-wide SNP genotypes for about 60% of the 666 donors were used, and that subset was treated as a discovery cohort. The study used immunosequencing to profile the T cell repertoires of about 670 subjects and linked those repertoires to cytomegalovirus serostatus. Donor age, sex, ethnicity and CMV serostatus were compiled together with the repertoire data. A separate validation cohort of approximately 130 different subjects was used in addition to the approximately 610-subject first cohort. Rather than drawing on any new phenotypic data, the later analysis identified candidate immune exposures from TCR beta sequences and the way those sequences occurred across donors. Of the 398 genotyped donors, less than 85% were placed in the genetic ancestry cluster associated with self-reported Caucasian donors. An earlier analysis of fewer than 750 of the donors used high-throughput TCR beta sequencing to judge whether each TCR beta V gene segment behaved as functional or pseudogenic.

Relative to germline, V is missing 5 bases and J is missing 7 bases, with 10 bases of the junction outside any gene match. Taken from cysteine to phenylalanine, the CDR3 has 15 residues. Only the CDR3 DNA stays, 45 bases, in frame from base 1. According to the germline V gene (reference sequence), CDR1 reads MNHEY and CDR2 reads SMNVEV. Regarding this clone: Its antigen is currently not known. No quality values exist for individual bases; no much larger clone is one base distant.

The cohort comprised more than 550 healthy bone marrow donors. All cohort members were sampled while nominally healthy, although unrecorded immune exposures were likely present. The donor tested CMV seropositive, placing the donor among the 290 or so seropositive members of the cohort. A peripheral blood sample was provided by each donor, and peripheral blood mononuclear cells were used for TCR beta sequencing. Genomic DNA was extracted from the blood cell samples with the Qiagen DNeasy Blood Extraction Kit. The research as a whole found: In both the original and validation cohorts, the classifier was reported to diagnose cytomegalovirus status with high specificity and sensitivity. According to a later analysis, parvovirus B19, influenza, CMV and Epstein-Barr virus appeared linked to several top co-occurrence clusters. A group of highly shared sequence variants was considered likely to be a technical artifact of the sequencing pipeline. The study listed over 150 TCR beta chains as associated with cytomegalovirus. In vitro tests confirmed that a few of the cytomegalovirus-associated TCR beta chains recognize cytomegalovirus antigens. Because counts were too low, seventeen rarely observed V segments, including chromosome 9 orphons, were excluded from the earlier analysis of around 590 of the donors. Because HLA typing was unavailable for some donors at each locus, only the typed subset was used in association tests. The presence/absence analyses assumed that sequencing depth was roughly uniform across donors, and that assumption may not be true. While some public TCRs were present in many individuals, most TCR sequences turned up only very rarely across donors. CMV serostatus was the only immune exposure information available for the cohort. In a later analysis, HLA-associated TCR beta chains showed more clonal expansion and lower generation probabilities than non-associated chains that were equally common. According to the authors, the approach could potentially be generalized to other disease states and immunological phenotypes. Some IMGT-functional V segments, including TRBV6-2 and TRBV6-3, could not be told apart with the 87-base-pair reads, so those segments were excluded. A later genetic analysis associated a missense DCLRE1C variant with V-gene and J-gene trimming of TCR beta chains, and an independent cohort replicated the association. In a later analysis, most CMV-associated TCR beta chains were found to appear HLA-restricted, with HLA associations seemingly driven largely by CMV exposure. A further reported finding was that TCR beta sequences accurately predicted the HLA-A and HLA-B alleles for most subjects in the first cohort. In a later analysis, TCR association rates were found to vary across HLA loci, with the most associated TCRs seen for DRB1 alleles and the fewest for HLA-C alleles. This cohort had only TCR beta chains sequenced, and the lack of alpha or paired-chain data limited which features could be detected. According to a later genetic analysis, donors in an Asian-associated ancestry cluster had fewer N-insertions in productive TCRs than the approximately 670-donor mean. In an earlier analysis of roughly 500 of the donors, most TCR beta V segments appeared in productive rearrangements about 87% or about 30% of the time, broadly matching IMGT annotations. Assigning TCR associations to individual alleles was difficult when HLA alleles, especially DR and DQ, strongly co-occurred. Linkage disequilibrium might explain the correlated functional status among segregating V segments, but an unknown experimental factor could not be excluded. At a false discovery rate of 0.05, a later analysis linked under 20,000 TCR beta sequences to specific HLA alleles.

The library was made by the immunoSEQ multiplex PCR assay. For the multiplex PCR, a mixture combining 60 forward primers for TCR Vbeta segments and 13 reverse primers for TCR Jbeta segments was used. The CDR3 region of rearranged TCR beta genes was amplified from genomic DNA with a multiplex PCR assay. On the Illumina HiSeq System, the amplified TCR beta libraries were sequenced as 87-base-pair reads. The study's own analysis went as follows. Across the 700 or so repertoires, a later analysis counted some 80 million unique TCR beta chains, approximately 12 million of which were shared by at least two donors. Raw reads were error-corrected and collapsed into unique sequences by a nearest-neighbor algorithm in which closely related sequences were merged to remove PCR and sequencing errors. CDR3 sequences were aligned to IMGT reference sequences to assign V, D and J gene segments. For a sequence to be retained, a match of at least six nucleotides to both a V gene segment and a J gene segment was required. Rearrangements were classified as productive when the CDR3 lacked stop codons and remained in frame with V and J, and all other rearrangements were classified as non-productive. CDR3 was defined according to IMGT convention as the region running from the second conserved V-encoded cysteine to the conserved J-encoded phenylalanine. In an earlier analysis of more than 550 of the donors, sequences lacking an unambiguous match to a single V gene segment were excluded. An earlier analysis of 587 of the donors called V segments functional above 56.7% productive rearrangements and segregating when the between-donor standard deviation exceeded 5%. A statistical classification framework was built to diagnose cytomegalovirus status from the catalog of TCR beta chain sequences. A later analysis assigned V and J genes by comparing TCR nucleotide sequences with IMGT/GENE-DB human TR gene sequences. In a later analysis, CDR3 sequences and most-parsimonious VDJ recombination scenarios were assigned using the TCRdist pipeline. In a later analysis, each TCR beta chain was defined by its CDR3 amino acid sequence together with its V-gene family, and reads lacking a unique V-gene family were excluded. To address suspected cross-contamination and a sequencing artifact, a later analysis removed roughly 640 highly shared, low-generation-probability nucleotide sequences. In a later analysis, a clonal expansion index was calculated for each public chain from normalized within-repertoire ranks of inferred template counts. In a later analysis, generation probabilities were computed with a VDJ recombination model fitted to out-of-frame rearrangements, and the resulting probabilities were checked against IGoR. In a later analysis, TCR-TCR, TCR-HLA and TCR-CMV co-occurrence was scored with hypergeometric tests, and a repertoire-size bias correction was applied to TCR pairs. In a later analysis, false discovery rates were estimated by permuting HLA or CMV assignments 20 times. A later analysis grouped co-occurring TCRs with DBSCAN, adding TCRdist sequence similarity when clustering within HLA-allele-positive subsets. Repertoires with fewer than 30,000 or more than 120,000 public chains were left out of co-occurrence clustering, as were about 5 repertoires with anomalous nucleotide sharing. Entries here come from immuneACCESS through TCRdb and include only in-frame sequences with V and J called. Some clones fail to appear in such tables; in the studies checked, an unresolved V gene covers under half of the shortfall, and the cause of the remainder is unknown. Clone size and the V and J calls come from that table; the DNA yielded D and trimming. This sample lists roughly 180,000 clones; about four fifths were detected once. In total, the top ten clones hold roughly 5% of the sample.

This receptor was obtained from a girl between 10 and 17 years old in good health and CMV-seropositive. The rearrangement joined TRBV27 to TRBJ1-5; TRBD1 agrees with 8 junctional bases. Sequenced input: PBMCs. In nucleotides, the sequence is TGTGCCAGCAGTCAGAAACCAGGGGGCGTGCAGCCCCAGCATTTT. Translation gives CASSQKPGGVQPQHF.